This T cell receptor (beta chain) appears in the sequencing data of a study of blood T cell repertoires in COVID-19. Study background: Samples taken during acute and convalescent COVID-19 were collected in the United States, Italy and Spain. In each case, the material was cDNA or gDNA derived from T cells, B-cell-depleted T cells, or PBMCs.

Authors' methods: By means of reference gene primer amplification, nucleated cell counts were estimated. The assay was immunoSEQ multiplex PCR, and TCRdb's table has in-frame clones only and misses some. Clonal size and the V and J genes are those of that table, whereas D and trimming came from the DNA. Of 200,000 to 250,000 clones in the sample, 80% to 90% are singletons; the top ten hold 20%. This CDR3 has 15 amino acids. Germline CDR1 reads MNHEY; CDR2 reads SVGAGI. V lost 5 bases and J lost 5, with 16 bases in between. The material sequenced was peripheral blood. The chain is built from TRBV6-5 and TRBJ2-1; weak D call: TRBD2 (6 bases). This receptor was identified in a man aged 25 to 45 with active or convalescent COVID-19. The CDR3 DNA reads as TGTGCCAGCAGTCGGGGACTCCGTTCAGACAATGAGCAGTTCTTC. Its translation is CASSRGLRSDNEQFF.